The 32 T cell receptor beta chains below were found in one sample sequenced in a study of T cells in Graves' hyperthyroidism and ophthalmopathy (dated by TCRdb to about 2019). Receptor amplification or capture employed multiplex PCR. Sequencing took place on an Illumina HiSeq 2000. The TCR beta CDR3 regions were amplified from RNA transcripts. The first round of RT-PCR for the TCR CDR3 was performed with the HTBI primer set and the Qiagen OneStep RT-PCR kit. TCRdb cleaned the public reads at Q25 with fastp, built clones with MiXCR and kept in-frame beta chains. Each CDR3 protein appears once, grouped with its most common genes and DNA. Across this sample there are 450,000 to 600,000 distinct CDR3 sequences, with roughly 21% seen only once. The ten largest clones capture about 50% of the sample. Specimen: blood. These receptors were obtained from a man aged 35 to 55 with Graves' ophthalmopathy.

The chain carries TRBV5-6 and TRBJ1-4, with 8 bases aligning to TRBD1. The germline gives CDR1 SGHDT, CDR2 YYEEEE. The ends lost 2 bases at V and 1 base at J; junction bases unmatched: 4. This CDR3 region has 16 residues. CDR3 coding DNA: TGTGCCAGCAGCTTATTTGACAGGGGAACTAATGAAAAACTGTTTTTT. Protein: CASSLFDRGTNEKLFF.

CDR3 nucleotides: TGTGCCAGCAGTTGGTCAGGGGGGTATAATTCACCCCTCCACTTT. Its translation is CASSWSGGYNSPLHF. The V call is TRBV2, the J call TRBJ1-6; TRBD1 aligns across 7 bases. Germline V gene sequence: CDR1 SNHLY, CDR2 FYNNEI. With 5 bases clipped from V and 4 bases from J, the junction kept 5 bases outside the gene matches. This CDR3 is 15 amino acids long.

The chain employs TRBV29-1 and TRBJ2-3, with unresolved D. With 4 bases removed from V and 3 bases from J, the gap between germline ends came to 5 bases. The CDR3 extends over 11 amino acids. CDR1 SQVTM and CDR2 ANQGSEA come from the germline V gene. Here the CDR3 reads CSVAVTDTQYF. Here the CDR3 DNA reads TGCAGCGTTGCCGTTACAGATACGCAGTATTTT.

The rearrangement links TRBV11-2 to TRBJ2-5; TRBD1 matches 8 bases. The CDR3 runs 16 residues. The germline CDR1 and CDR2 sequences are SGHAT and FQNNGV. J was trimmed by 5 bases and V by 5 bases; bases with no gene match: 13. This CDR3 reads CASSTIQGGRGETQYF. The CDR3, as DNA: TGTGCCAGCAGCACCATACAGGGGGGAAGAGGGGAGACCCAGTACTTC. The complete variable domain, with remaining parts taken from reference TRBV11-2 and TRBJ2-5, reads EAGVAQSPRYKIIEKRQSVAFWCNPISGHATLYWYQQILGQGPKLLIQFQNNGVVDDSQLPKDRFSAERLKGVDSTLKIQPAKLEDSAVYLCASSTIQGGRGETQYFGPGTRLLVL.

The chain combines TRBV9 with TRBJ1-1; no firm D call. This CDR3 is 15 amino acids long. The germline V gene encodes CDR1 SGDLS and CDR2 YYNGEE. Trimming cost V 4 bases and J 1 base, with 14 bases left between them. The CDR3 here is CASSSRLARNTEAFF. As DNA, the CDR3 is TGTGCCAGCAGCTCCCGGCTAGCGAGGAACACTGAAGCTTTCTTT.

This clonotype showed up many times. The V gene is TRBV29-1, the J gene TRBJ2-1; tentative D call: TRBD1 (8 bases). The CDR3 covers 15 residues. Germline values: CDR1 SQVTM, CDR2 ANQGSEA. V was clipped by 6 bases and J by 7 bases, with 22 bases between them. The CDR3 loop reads CSVGGGRTGRNEQFF. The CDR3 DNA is TGCAGCGTAGGGGGGGGCAGGACAGGGAGAAATGAGCAGTTCTTC.

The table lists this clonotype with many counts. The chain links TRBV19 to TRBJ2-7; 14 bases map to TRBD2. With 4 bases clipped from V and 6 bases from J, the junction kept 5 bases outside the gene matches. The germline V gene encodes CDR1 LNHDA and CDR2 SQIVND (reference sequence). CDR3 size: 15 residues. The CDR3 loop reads CASSNSGLAGGEQYF. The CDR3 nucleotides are TGTGCCAGTAGTAATTCCGGACTAGCGGGAGGCGAGCAGTACTTC.

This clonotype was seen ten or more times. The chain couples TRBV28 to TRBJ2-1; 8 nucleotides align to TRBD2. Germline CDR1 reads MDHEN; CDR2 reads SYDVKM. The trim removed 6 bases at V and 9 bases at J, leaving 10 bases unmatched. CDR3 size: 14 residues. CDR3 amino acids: CASSDPGREVEQFF. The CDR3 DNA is TGTGCCAGCAGCGACCCTGGGCGGGAGGTTGAGCAGTTCTTC.

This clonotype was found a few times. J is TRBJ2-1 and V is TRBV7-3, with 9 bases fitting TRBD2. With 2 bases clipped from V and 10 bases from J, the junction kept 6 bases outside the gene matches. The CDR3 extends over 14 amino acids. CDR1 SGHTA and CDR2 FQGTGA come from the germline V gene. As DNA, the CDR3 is TGTGCCAGCAGCTTAGTGGCGGGAGGGCACGAGCAGTTCTTC. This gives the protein CASSLVAGGHEQFF.

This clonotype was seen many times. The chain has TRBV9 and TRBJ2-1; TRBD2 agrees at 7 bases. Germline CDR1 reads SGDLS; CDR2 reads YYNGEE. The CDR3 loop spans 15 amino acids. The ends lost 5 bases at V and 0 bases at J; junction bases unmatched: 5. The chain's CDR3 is CASSIGGSSYNEQFF. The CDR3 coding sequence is TGTGCCAGCAGTATCGGGGGGAGCTCCTACAATGAGCAGTTCTTC.

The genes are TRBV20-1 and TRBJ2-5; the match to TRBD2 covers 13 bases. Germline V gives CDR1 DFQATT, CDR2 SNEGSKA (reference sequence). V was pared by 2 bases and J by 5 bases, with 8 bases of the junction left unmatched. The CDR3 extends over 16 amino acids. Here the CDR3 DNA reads TGCAGTGCTAGAACTAGCGGGGGGGCCGGGTCGGAGACCCAGTACTTC. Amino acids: CSARTSGGAGSETQYF.

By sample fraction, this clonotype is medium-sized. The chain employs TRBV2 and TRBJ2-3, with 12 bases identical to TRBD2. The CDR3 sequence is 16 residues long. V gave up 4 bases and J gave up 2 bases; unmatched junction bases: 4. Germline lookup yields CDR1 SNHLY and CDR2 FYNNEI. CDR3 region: CASSGTSGIYTDTQYF. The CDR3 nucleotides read TGTGCCAGCAGTGGGACTAGCGGGATTTACACAGATACGCAGTATTTT. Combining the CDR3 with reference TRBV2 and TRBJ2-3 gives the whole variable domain EPEVTQTPSHQVTQMGQEVILRCVPISNHLYFYWYRQILGQKVEFLVSFYNNEISEKSEIFDDQFSVERPDGSNFTLKIRSTKLEDSAMYFCASSGTSGIYTDTQYFGPGTRLTVL.

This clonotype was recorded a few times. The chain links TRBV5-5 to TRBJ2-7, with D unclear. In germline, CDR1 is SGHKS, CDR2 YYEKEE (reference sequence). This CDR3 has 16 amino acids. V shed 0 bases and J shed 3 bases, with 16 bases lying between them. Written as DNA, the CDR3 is TGTGCCAGCAGCTTGGGGTGGTCGCTAAGCATCTACGAGCAGTACTTC. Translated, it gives CASSLGWSLSIYEQYF. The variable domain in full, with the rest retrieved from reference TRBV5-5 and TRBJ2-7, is DAGVTQSPTHLIKTRGQQVTLRCSPISGHKSVSWYQQVLGQGPQFIFQYYEKEERGRGNFPDRFSARQFPNYSSELNVNALLLGDSALYLCASSLGWSLSIYEQYFGPGTRLTVT.

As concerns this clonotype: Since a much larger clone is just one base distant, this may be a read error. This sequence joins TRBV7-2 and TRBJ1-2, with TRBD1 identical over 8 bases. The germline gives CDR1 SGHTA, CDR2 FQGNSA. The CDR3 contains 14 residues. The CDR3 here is CACSLGQGFGGYTF. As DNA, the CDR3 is TGTGCCTGCAGCTTAGGACAGGGCTTTGGGGGCTACACCTTC.

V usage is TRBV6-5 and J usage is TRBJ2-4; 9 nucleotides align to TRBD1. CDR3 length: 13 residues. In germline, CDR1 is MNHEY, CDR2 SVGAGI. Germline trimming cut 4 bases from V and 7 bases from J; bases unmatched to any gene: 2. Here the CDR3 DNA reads TGTGCCAGCAGTTTGGGACAGGGCAACATTCAGTACTTC. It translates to CASSLGQGNIQYF.

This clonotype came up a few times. CDR3 coding DNA: TGTGCCAGCAGCCCAGGACAGCAAGGGGAAAATCAGCCCCAGCATTTT. Protein: CASSPGQQGENQPQHF. The gene calls are TRBV3-1 and TRBJ1-5; D is perhaps TRBD1 (6 bases). Between the trimmed V and J ends, which lost 4 bases and 4 bases, there was a span of 17 bases. Germline CDR1 LGHDT, CDR2 YNNKEL (reference sequence). CDR3 size: 16 residues.

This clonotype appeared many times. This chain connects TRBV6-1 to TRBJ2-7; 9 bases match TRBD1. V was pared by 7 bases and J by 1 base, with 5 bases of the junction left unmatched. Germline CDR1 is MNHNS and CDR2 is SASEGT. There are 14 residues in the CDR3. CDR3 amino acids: CASKTTGGSYEQYF. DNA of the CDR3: TGTGCCAGCAAGACGACAGGGGGTTCCTACGAGCAGTACTTC.

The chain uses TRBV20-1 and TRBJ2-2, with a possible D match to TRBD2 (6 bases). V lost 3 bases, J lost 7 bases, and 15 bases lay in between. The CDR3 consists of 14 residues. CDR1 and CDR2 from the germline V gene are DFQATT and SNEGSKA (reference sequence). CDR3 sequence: CSARPGALDGELFF. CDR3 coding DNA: TGCAGTGCTAGGCCGGGAGCCCTTGACGGGGAGCTGTTTTTT.

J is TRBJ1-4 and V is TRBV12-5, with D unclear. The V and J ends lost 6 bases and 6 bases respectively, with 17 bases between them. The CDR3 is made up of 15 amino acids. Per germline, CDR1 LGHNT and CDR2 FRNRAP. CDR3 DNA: TGTGCTAGTGGATTCAGTGGGAGCGAGGATGAAAAACTGTTTTTT. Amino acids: CASGFSGSEDEKLFF.

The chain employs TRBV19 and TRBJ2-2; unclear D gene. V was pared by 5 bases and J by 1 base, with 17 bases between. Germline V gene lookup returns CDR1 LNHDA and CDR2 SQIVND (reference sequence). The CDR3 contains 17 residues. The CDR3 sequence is CASSDRQVRKNTGELFF. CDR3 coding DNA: TGTGCCAGTAGTGATCGACAAGTGCGAAAGAACACCGGGGAGCTGTTTTTT.

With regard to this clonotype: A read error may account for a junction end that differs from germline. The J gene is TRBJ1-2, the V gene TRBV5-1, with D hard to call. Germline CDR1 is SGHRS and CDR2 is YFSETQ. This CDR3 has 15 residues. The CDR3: CASSGRRPVGYGYTF. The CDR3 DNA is TGTGCCAGCAGCGGGAGGAGACCGGTCGGCTATGGCTACACCTTC.

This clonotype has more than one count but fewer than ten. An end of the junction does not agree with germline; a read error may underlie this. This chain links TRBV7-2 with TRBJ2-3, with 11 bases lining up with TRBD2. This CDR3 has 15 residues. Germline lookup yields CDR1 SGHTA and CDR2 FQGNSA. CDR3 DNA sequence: TGTGCCAGCAGGTTAGCGGGAGGGGGCACAGATACGCAGTATTTT. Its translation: CASRLAGGGTDTQYF.

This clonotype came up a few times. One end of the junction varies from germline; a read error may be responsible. CDR3 sequence (DNA): TGCAGTGTTAGAGTACACGAGCAGTACTTC. This translates into CSVRVHEQYF. This chain connects TRBV20-1 to TRBJ2-7; no clear D gene. Germline V gives CDR1 DFQATT, CDR2 SNEGSKA (reference sequence). CDR3 length: 10 residues.

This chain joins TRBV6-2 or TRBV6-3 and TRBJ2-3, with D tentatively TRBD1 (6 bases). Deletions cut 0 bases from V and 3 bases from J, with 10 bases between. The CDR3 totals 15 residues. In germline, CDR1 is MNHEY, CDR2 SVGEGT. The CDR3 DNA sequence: TGTGCCAGCAGTTACTCGATTACAGGGACAGATACGCAGTATTTT. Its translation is CASSYSITGTDTQYF.

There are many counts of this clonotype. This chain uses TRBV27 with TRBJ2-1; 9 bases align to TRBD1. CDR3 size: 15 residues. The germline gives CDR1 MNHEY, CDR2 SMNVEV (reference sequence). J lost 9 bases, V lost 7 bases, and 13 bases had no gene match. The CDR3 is CASNQRGTGPGEQFF. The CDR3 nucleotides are TGTGCCAGCAACCAAAGGGGGACAGGGCCGGGTGAGCAGTTCTTC.

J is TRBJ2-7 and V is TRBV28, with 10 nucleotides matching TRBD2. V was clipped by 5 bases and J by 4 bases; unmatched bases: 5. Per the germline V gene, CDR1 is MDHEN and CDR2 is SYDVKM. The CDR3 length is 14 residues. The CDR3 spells CASSIAGGVYEQYF. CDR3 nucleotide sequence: TGTGCCAGCAGTATAGCGGGAGGCGTATACGAGCAGTACTTC.

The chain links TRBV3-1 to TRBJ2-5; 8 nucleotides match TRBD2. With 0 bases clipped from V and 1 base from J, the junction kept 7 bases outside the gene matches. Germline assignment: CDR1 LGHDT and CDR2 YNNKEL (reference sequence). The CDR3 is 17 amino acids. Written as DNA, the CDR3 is TGTGCCAGCAGCCAAGATCTAAGCGGGGGCCCCCAAGAGACCCAGTACTTC. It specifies CASSQDLSGGPQETQYF.

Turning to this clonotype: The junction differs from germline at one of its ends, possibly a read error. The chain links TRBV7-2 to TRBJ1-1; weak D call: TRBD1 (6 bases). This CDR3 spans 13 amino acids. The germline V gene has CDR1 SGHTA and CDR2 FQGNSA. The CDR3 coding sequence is TGTGCCGGCAGCTTATTTGGGGGCCAGGAAGCTTTCTTT. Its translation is CAGSLFGGQEAFF.

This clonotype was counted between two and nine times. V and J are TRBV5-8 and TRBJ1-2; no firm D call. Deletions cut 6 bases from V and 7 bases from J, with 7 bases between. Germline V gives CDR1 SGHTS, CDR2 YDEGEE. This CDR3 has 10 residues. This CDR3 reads CASTPGGYTF. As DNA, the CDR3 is TGTGCCAGCACCCCGGGTGGCTACACCTTC.

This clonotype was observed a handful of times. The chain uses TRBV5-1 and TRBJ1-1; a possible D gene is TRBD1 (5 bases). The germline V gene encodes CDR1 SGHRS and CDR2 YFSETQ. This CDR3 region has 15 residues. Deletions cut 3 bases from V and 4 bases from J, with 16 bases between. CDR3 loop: CASSSGGHPGTEAFF. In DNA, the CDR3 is TGCGCCAGCAGCTCGGGAGGACACCCGGGCACTGAAGCTTTCTTT. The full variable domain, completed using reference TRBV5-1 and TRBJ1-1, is KAGVTQTPRYLIKTRGQQVTLSCSPISGHRSVSWYQQTPGQGLQFLFEYFSETQRNKGNFPGRFSGRQFSNSRSEMNVSTLELGDSALYLCASSSGGHPGTEAFFGQGTRLTVV.

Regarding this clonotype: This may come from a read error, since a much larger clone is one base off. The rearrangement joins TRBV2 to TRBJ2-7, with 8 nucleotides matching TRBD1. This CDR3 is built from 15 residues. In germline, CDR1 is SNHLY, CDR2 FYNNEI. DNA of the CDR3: TGTGCCAGCAGTGTGTGGGACAGGCGGTCCTACGGGCAGTACTTC. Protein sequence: CASSVWDRRSYGQYF.

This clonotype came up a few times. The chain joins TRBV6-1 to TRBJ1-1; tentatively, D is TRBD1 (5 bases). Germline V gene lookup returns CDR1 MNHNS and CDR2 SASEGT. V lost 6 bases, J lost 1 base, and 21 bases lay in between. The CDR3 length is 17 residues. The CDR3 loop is CASSYPGRPGANTEAFF. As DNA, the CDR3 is TGTGCCAGCAGCTACCCGGGGAGGCCCGGGGCGAACACTGAAGCTTTCTTT.